This T cell receptor (beta chain) was recovered during a study of T-cell reconstitution after alpha-beta-depleted transplantation in children. Study-wide results and caveats: Fresh T-cell production supplied most of the T-cell counts and diversity seen one year after transplant. Some patients showed high day-60 TCRbeta diversity, which derived from surviving recipient T cells and thymic progenitors.

As for this clonotype: Its antigen is not known.

The library targeted TCRbeta and was prepared with unique molecular identifiers. TCRdb used MiXCR to reprocess the PCR reads, holding one entry per CDR3 protein. The sample holds 700,000 to 850,000 distinct CDR3 sequences; roughly 15% are singletons and the top ten take around 4.5%. This clonotype originated in a male patient between 5 and 17 years old who had a stem cell transplant for acute lymphoblastic leukemia, so the T cells may come from the graft donor. This sample comprised PBMCs, mostly from graft donor cells, obtained 360 days after TCRalphabeta/CD19-depleted stem cell transplant.

The CDR3 sequence is CASSQRATYNEQFF. CDR3 bases: TGTGCCAGCAGCCAACGTGCCACCTACAATGAGCAGTTCTTC. The V call is TRBV3-1, the J call TRBJ2-1; D is ambiguous. Germline V gives CDR1 LGHDT, CDR2 YNNKEL (reference sequence). The CDR3 consists of 14 residues. V lost 2 bases to trimming and J lost 2 bases, with 7 bases between them.